Reported below is one T cell receptor beta chain. As yet, its antigen is unknown. These data originate in a study of CD8+ T cells in alopecia areata. Overall study context: The drug, oral tofacitinib, was given to treated patients at 5 to 10 mg twice daily.

TCR sequencing used cDNA made by reverse transcription of extracted RNA. Assay used: immunoSEQ multiplex PCR; TCRdb lists only in-frame clones, some missing. The data show 130,000 to 150,000 clones, 87% seen once. It was from alopecia areata patients that lesional scalp punch biopsies and peripheral blood were collected. Sorting from PBMCs produced CD4+ and CD8+ T cells. Study-wide points: Lesional scalp displayed greater clonality than normal scalp, most notably in alopecia totalis/universalis.

This clonotype was sampled from a human donor with alopecia areata. The sample in question was CD8+ T cells sorted from blood, obtained at week 0.

CDR3 region: CASSWTESSNQPQHF. The DNA for the CDR3 is TGTGCCAGTAGTTGGACGGAGAGTAGCAATCAGCCCCAGCATTTT. J is TRBJ1-5 and V is TRBV19; D gene unclear. V was pared by 5 bases and J by 0 bases, with 11 bases between. The CDR3 has 15 residues. Germline V lookup: CDR1 LNHDA, CDR2 SQIVND (reference sequence). The full variable domain, rest sourced from reference TRBV19 and TRBJ1-5, is DGGITQSPKYLFRKEGQNVTLSCEQNLNHDAMYWYRQDPGQGLRLIYYSQIVNDFQKGDIAEGYSVSREKKESFPLTVTSAQKNPTAFYLCASSWTESSNQPQHFGDGTRLSIL.